These 28 T cell receptor beta chains originate from one sample sequenced in a study of T cell changes during pregnancy in multiple sclerosis. Assay used: immunoSEQ multiplex PCR; TCRdb lists only in-frame clones, some missing. The table has about 68,000 clones, approximately 91% seen once. Sequenced material: peripheral blood, taken in the first trimester of pregnancy. The receptors were sampled from a female donor with multiple sclerosis, enrolled in a pregnancy study.

This chain joins TRBV30 and TRBJ1-5; D gene unclear. CDR3 length: 13 residues. V shed 0 bases and J shed 4 bases, with 7 bases lying between them. Germline V gene lookup returns CDR1 GTSNPN and CDR2 SVGIG (reference sequence). In DNA form, the CDR3 reads TGTGCCTGGAGTGTAAATAGAAATCAGCCCCAGCATTTT. Translated, it gives CAWSVNRNQPQHF.

V usage is TRBV6-6 and J usage is TRBJ2-1; D is possibly TRBD1 (6 bases). The CDR3 is made up of 15 amino acids. Trimming removed 2 bases at V and 5 bases at J, with 13 bases between. Germline V gene sequence: CDR1 MNHNY, CDR2 SVGAGI (reference sequence). CDR3 in DNA: TGTGCCAGCAGTTACGGGTTGCAGGGGAACAATGAGCAGTTCTTC. Amino acids: CASSYGLQGNNEQFF.

The chain carries TRBV7-9 and TRBJ2-4; D may be TRBD2 (5 bases). The V and J ends lost 6 bases and 1 base respectively, with 10 bases between them. This CDR3 has 14 amino acids. Germline V gene sequence: CDR1 SEHNR, CDR2 FQNEAQ (reference sequence). CDR3 DNA sequence: TGTGCCAGCAGGACCGGGGAGGCCAAAAACATTCAGTACTTC. Its translation is CASRTGEAKNIQYF. The whole variable domain, remainder taken from reference TRBV7-9 and TRBJ2-4, is DTGVSQNPRHKITKRGQNVTFRCDPISEHNRLYWYRQTLGQGPEFLTYFQNEAQLEKSRLLSDRFSAERPKGSFSTLEIQRTEQGDSAMYLCASRTGEAKNIQYFGAGTRLSVL.

In this sample, this clone turned up a few times. The genes are TRBV6-1 and TRBJ2-2; TRBD2 matches 9 bases. The CDR3 runs 15 residues. With 6 bases clipped from V and 5 bases from J, the junction kept 7 bases outside the gene matches. Germline loops: CDR1 MNHNS, CDR2 SASEGT. Here the CDR3 reads CASSSAGGGTGELFF. The CDR3 bases are TGTGCCAGCAGCTCAGCGGGGGGAGGGACCGGGGAGCTGTTTTTT.

The rearrangement joins TRBV27 to TRBJ1-1; D is perhaps TRBD1 (5 bases). Per the germline V gene, CDR1 is MNHEY and CDR2 is SMNVEV (reference sequence). The CDR3 is 13 amino acids. V was pared by 6 bases and J by 1 base, with 9 bases between. The CDR3 region is CASRPTGNTEAFF. CDR3 DNA: TGTGCCAGCAGGCCAACAGGGAACACTGAAGCTTTCTTT.

The chain is built from TRBV7-6 and TRBJ2-3; no reliable D call. V lost 0 bases and J lost 2, with 6 bases in between. Per the germline V gene, CDR1 is SGHVS and CDR2 is FNYEAQ. The length of the CDR3 is 14 residues. The CDR3 region has the DNA TGTGCCAGCAGCTTAGCGCTGGCCACAGATACGCAGTATTTT. As protein: CASSLALATDTQYF.

The genes are TRBV30 and TRBJ2-1; 12 bases are shared with TRBD2. Looked up from germline, CDR1 is GTSNPN and CDR2 is SVGIG (reference sequence). The V gene end was trimmed by 0 bases and the J gene end by 5 bases; junction bases not matched to a gene: 11. CDR3 length: 18 residues. The CDR3 spells CAWSVLAGGTSLHNEQFF. The CDR3 nucleotides read TGTGCCTGGAGTGTTCTAGCGGGGGGGACGAGCCTTCACAATGAGCAGTTCTTC.

The chain employs TRBV5-1 and TRBJ2-1; TRBD2 agrees at 10 bases. Germline V CDR1 and CDR2: SGHRS, YFSETQ. V lost 0 bases and J lost 9; bases outside the gene matches: 12. The CDR3 contains 17 residues. The CDR3 sequence is CASSLERSGGAGGEQFF. The CDR3 region has the DNA TGCGCCAGCAGCTTGGAGCGCAGCGGGGGGGCCGGAGGTGAGCAGTTCTTC.

This chain links TRBV19 with TRBJ2-1, with 11 bases that match TRBD2. Germline values: CDR1 LNHDA, CDR2 SQIVND (reference sequence). The CDR3 runs to 15 residues. After removal of 5 bases from V and 3 bases from J, the junction contained 3 bases not matched to a gene. CDR3 amino acids: CASSGGTSGYNEQFF. CDR3 in DNA: TGTGCCAGTAGTGGGGGGACTAGCGGCTACAATGAGCAGTTCTTC.

This CDR3 is CASSWTSGPYNEQFF. CDR3 in DNA: TGCGCCAGCAGCTGGACTAGCGGGCCATACAATGAGCAGTTCTTC. V usage is TRBV5-1 and J usage is TRBJ2-1; 11 positions match TRBD2. V gave up 3 bases and J gave up 4 bases; unmatched junction bases: 3. The CDR3 covers 15 residues. CDR1 and CDR2 (germline): SGHRS, YFSETQ.

J is TRBJ2-1 and V is TRBV2, with 9 nucleotides matching TRBD2. This CDR3 spans 15 amino acids. Trimming removed 7 bases from V and 7 bases from J; junction bases left unmatched: 11. Germline CDR1 and CDR2: SNHLY and FYNNEI. The CDR3 nucleotides are TGTGCCAGCAAGATAGCGGGAGCTTTCGGGAATGAGCAGTTCTTC. Its protein is CASKIAGAFGNEQFF.

V usage is TRBV6-6 and J usage is TRBJ1-1, with TRBD1 matching over 7 bases. The germline V gene encodes CDR1 MNHNY and CDR2 SVGAGI (reference sequence). The CDR3 sequence is 15 residues long. With 4 bases clipped from V and 3 bases from J, the junction kept 8 bases outside the gene matches. CDR3 DNA: TGTGCCAGCAGTTCTCAAAGGGGGCGGGACACTGAAGCTTTCTTT. The encoded protein is CASSSQRGRDTEAFF.

The chain has TRBV30 and TRBJ2-3; D possibly corresponds to TRBD2 (6 bases). The CDR3 is 15 amino acids. Per the germline V gene, CDR1 is GTSNPN and CDR2 is SVGIG (reference sequence). Deletions cut 0 bases from V and 11 bases from J, with 21 bases between. The chain's CDR3 is CAWSVMMFSGGKQYF. Written as DNA, the CDR3 is TGTGCCTGGAGTGTAATGATGTTCAGTGGGGGGAAGCAGTATTTT.

This chain joins TRBV5-1 and TRBJ2-7; 8 nucleotides align to TRBD1. J lost 1 base, V lost 4 bases, and 10 bases had no gene match. The CDR3 covers 16 residues. Looked up from germline, CDR1 is SGHRS and CDR2 is YFSETQ. CDR3 DNA: TGCGCCAGCAGCGCAGACAGGGGAGGTCGGTCCTACGAGCAGTACTTC. Protein sequence: CASSADRGGRSYEQYF.

The chain couples TRBV6-5 to TRBJ1-1, with 7 bases identical to TRBD1. V shed 7 bases and J 6 bases; nucleotides not matched to a gene: 14. The CDR3 is 15 amino acids. Germline assignment: CDR1 MNHEY and CDR2 SVGAGI. The DNA for the CDR3 is TGTGCCAGCACCCCTCGACAGGGATGGGGCGCTGAAGCTTTCTTT. Its protein is CASTPRQGWGAEAFF.

The chain links TRBV5-4 to TRBJ2-5, with a possible D match to TRBD2 (5 bases). Germline V gene lookup returns CDR1 SGHNT and CDR2 YYREEE (reference sequence). Trimming cost V 0 bases and J 5 bases, with 8 bases left between them. The CDR3 is made up of 13 amino acids. The CDR3 sequence is CASSLVREETQYF. Written as DNA, the CDR3 is TGTGCCAGCAGCTTGGTGAGGGAGGAGACCCAGTACTTC.

The CDR3 coding sequence is TGTGCCAGTAGCCCTGTGACAGCCGCTATGAACACTGAAGCTTTCTTT. Protein: CASSPVTAAMNTEAFF. The chain combines TRBV19 with TRBJ1-1; possible D gene TRBD1, 5 bases. The CDR3 has 16 amino acids. Trimming cost V 6 bases and J 0 bases, with 17 bases left between them. Germline CDR1 reads LNHDA; CDR2 reads SQIVND (reference sequence).

This CDR3 is CASSPNPWEGGSYEQYF. The CDR3 DNA reads as TGTGCCAGCAGCCCGAACCCATGGGAGGGTGGGTCCTACGAGCAGTACTTC. V is TRBV7-9 and J is TRBJ2-7; 7 positions agree with TRBD2. After removal of 5 bases from V and 1 base from J, the junction contained 14 bases not matched to a gene. CDR3 length equals 17 residues. The germline gives CDR1 SEHNR, CDR2 FQNEAQ (reference sequence).

This clone was recorded a few times. The genes are TRBV29-1 and TRBJ2-3, with a possible D match to TRBD2 (6 bases). V was cut by 7 bases and J by 0 bases, with 17 bases left in between. The germline V gene has CDR1 SQVTM and CDR2 ANQGSEA. CDR3 size: 15 residues. CDR3 sequence (DNA): TGCAGCGCGGTCGGGACTCCAGCTAGCACAGATACGCAGTATTTT. Translation: CSAVGTPASTDTQYF.

The V gene is TRBV7-2, the J gene TRBJ1-2; D not certain. The germline V gene encodes CDR1 SGHTA and CDR2 FQGNSA. The CDR3 loop spans 13 amino acids. The ends were cut back, 5 bases at V and 1 base at J, with 8 bases in the middle. CDR3 nucleotides: TGTGCCAGCAGCATGTCAGATAACTATGGCTACACCTTC. Encoded protein: CASSMSDNYGYTF.

This clone was detected only a few times. The chain carries TRBV2 and TRBJ1-1; tentative D call: TRBD1 (5 bases). CDR1 is SNHLY, CDR2 FYNNEI, per germline. V shed 6 bases and J shed 6 bases, with 8 bases lying between them. The length of the CDR3 is 11 residues. The DNA for the CDR3 is TGTGCCAGCAGACGGACACCTGAAGCTTTCTTT. Its translation: CASRRTPEAFF.

This clone was counted once. The genes are TRBV5-1 and TRBJ2-6; 13 bases line up with TRBD2. Trimming removed 3 bases from V and 4 bases from J; junction bases left unmatched: 7. Per the germline V gene, CDR1 is SGHRS and CDR2 is YFSETQ. The CDR3 sequence is 18 residues long. The CDR3 reads CASSWEGTSGTGANVLTF. CDR3 bases: TGCGCCAGCAGCTGGGAGGGGACTAGCGGGACCGGGGCCAACGTCCTGACTTTC. Full variable domain (outside the CDR3, taken from reference TRBV5-1 and TRBJ2-6): KAGVTQTPRYLIKTRGQQVTLSCSPISGHRSVSWYQQTPGQGLQFLFEYFSETQRNKGNFPGRFSGRQFSNSRSEMNVSTLELGDSALYLCASSWEGTSGTGANVLTFGAGSRLTVL.

The chain joins TRBV19 to TRBJ2-5; the match to TRBD2 covers 11 bases. Germline V CDR1 and CDR2: LNHDA, SQIVND (reference sequence). There are 15 residues in the CDR3. J lost 4 bases, V lost 2 bases, and 3 bases had no gene match. For the CDR3, the DNA is TGTGCCAGTAGTATACTAGCGGGAGGCCGAGAGACCCAGTACTTC. Protein sequence: CASSILAGGRETQYF.

This chain connects TRBV16 to TRBJ2-5; maybe TRBD1 (5 bases). Germline-derived CDR1 and CDR2 are KGHSY and FQNENV. This CDR3 spans 13 amino acids. Trimming shortened V by 3 bases and J by 7 bases, and 12 bases separated the two germline ends. The CDR3 loop is CASSQSGSGTQYF. CDR3 sequence (DNA): TGTGCCAGCAGCCAGTCAGGGTCCGGGACCCAGTACTTC.

Written as DNA, the CDR3 is TGTGCCAGCAGCTTATCCGAGTATTCGCCCCAGCATTTT. Translation gives CASSLSEYSPQHF. The gene calls are TRBV7-9 and TRBJ1-5; D is ambiguous. The CDR3 runs to 13 residues. Trimming left V 2 bases short and J 9 bases short, with 11 bases between. From germline, CDR1 is SEHNR and CDR2 FQNEAQ (reference sequence).

This clone was detected once. The J gene is TRBJ2-2, the V gene TRBV5-1; TRBD2 agrees at 9 bases. The germline V gene encodes CDR1 SGHRS and CDR2 YFSETQ. This CDR3 has 15 amino acids. V shed 4 bases and J 4 bases; nucleotides not matched to a gene: 5. The chain's CDR3 is CASSRTSESTGELFF. CDR3 nucleotide sequence: TGCGCCAGCAGCCGGACTAGCGAATCCACCGGGGAGCTGTTTTTT.

This chain uses TRBV7-3 with TRBJ1-1; no clear D gene. The CDR3 extends over 13 amino acids. V dropped 4 bases and J dropped 3 bases, with 9 bases sitting between them. Germline V gene data show CDR1 as SGHTA and CDR2 as FQGTGA. The CDR3 protein is CASSYLRYTEAFF. CDR3 DNA sequence: TGTGCCAGCAGCTACCTACGCTACACTGAAGCTTTCTTT.

The chain recombines TRBV7-2 with TRBJ1-2, with 11 bases fitting TRBD1. This CDR3 is 13 amino acids long. Germline loops: CDR1 SGHTA, CDR2 FQGNSA. V dropped 5 bases and J dropped 8; count of bases not matched to a gene: 4. The CDR3 bases are TGTGCCAGCAGCACGGACAGGGGGCAGGGCTACACCTTC. It codes for CASSTDRGQGYTF.